This T cell receptor (beta chain) came from a study of blood T cell repertoires in COVID-19. Profiled with immunoSEQ multiplex PCR; TCRdb holds only in-frame clones, not every one. The table shows more than 90,000 clones, with around nine tenths occurring only once. There are 13 residues in the CDR3. Trimming shortened V by 4 bases and J by 5 bases, and 11 bases separated the two germline ends. Source material: peripheral blood. The chain carries TRBV12-3 or TRBV12-4 and TRBJ1-2; D call uncertain. This receptor was taken from a woman aged 55-69 years with COVID-19, enrolled during active disease. The CDR3 reads CASSSDGEYGYTF. CDR3 DNA: TGTGCCAGCAGTTCTGACGGGGAGTATGGCTACACCTTC.